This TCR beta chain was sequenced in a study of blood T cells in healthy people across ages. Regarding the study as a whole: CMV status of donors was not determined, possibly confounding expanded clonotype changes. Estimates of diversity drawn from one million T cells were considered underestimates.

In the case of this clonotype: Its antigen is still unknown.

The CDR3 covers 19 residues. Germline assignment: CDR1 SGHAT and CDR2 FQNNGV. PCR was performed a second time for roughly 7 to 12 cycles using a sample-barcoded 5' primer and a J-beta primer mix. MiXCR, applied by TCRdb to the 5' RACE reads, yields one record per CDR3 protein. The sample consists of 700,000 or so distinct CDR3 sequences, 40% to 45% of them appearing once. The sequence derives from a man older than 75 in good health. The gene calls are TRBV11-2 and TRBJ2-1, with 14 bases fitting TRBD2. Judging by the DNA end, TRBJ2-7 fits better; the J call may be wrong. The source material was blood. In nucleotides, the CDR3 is TGTGCCAGCAGCCAAGGGGGGACTAGCGGGAGTTCCTCCTACAATGAGCAGTACTTC. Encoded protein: CASSQGGTSGSSSYNEQYF.